The 22 T cell receptor beta chains presented below share a single source sample, sequenced in a study of Ad26.COV2.S vaccination and SARS-CoV-2 variants. Produced via immunoSEQ multiplex PCR; TCRdb's table is partial and in-frame only. The data contain about 680,000 clones, 80% to 90% of them seen just once; the ten biggest clones take up approximately 1.5%. Treatment specified: roughly 19 received Ad26.COV2.S at low or high dose, single or two shots; several received placebo; per-sample allocation not given. Samples came from day 63 after the first vaccine or placebo injection. This specimen consisted of peripheral blood, obtained in a trial of Ad26.COV2.S vaccine versus placebo. These TCRs come from a person aged 18-60 years who received the Ad26.COV2.S COVID-19 vaccine or a placebo.

This chain uses TRBV13 with TRBJ2-7; D may match TRBD1 or TRBD2 (5 bases each). This CDR3 is 13 amino acids long. Deletions cut 6 bases from V and 7 bases from J, with 16 bases between. Germline V gene lookup returns CDR1 PRHDT and CDR2 FYEKMQ (reference sequence). In DNA, the CDR3 is TGTGCCAGCAGGTCTAGAGGGGCGTGGGAGCAGTACTTC. This gives the protein CASRSRGAWEQYF.

The gene calls are TRBV2 and TRBJ1-4; D uncertain. Germline loops: CDR1 SNHLY, CDR2 FYNNEI. V lost 4 bases to trimming and J lost 7 bases, with 16 bases between them. This CDR3 contains 15 residues. The CDR3 DNA follows: TGTGCCAGCAGTGTAAGGTTTCAGGAGGGTGAAAAACTGTTTTTT. It yields the protein CASSVRFQEGEKLFF.

The gene calls are TRBV19 and TRBJ1-6; D gene unclear. The germline V and J ends were trimmed by 6 bases and 5 bases, with 14 bases remaining between them. The CDR3 is 15 residues long. Germline CDR1 and CDR2: LNHDA and SQIVND (reference sequence). DNA of the CDR3: TGTGCCAGTAGCCCTCGGTCAGCTGATAATTCACCCCTCCACTTT. Its protein is CASSPRSADNSPLHF. The variable domain in full, with the rest retrieved from reference TRBV19 and TRBJ1-6, is DGGITQSPKYLFRKEGQNVTLSCEQNLNHDAMYWYRQDPGQGLRLIYYSQIVNDFQKGDIAEGYSVSREKKESFPLTVTSAQKNPTAFYLCASSPRSADNSPLHFGNGTRLTVT.

The V gene is TRBV2, the J gene TRBJ2-4, with D unclear. Germline-derived CDR1 and CDR2 are SNHLY and FYNNEI. The CDR3 sequence is 13 residues long. V lost 10 bases and J 0 bases, leaving 10 bases between the germline ends. The CDR3 nucleotides read TGTGCCACCCAGGACCGAGCCAAAAACATTCAGTACTTC. Amino acid sequence: CATQDRAKNIQYF.

The CDR3 reads CASSRLTSGSTDTQYF. The DNA for the CDR3 is TGTGCCAGCAGCCGCCTGACTAGCGGGAGCACAGATACGCAGTATTTT. The chain recombines TRBV2 with TRBJ2-3; TRBD2 matches 10 bases. This CDR3 is built from 16 residues. Germline V gene lookup returns CDR1 SNHLY and CDR2 FYNNEI. Trimming took 6 bases from V and 0 from J; bases not matched to a gene: 6.

This clone was recorded a few times. The V call is TRBV2, the J call TRBJ1-1; D perhaps matches TRBD1 (6 bases). The CDR3 consists of 15 residues. CDR1 and CDR2 (germline): SNHLY, FYNNEI. Trimming took off 6 bases at V and 1 base at J, with 15 bases between the two ends. The CDR3 reads CASRIAGHSNTEAFF. The CDR3 DNA is TGTGCCAGCAGGATCGCGGGACATTCGAACACTGAAGCTTTCTTT.

The chain carries TRBV7-9 and TRBJ2-1; 9 bases line up with TRBD2. Trimming took 5 bases from V and 3 from J; bases not matched to a gene: 2. Germline CDR1 SEHNR, CDR2 FQNEAQ (reference sequence). The CDR3 is made up of 14 amino acids. The CDR3 sequence: CASSGSGSYNEQFF. In nucleotides, the CDR3 is TGTGCCAGCAGCGGTAGCGGGAGCTACAATGAGCAGTTCTTC.

Only a few counts were recorded for this clone. The chain couples TRBV30 to TRBJ1-1; D gene ambiguous. This CDR3 contains 13 residues. Germline values: CDR1 GTSNPN, CDR2 SVGIG (reference sequence). Trimming shortened V by 0 bases and J by 1 base, and 6 bases separated the two germline ends. CDR3 residues: CAWSVMRNTEAFF. CDR3 sequence (DNA): TGTGCCTGGAGTGTAATGAGGAACACTGAAGCTTTCTTT. Supplemented by reference TRBV30 and TRBJ1-1, the full variable domain reads SQTIHQWPATLVQPVGSPLSLECTVEGTSNPNLYWYRQAAGRGLQLLFYSVGIGQISSEVPQNLSASRPQDRQFILSSKKLLLSDSGFYLCAWSVMRNTEAFFGQGTRLTVV.

V gene TRBV3-1 (or the pseudogene TRBV3-2) combines with J gene TRBJ2-7; unclear D gene. There are 14 residues in the CDR3. With 4 bases removed from V and 0 bases from J, the gap between germline ends came to 10 bases. CDR1 and CDR2 from the germline V gene are LGHDT and YNNKEL (reference sequence). CDR3 protein: CASSPLESSYEQYF. In DNA form, the CDR3 reads TGTGCCAGCAGCCCTTTGGAAAGCTCCTACGAGCAGTACTTC.

J is TRBJ2-3 and V is TRBV9, with TRBD2 matching 9 bases. CDR1 SGDLS and CDR2 YYNGEE come from the germline V gene. V shed 0 bases, J shed 1 base, and the junction held 6 bases outside the gene matches. This CDR3 spans 17 amino acids. In nucleotides, the CDR3 is TGTGCCAGCAGCGTAGCCGGCCGACTAGCGGGCACAGATACGCAGTATTTT. It codes for CASSVAGRLAGTDTQYF.

The V call is TRBV6-6, the J call TRBJ1-5; no reliable D call. V was cut by 2 bases and J by 7 bases, with 12 bases left in between. The germline V gene has CDR1 MNHNY and CDR2 SVGAGI (reference sequence). The CDR3 is 14 amino acids. CDR3 amino acids: CASSYLNWGQPQHF. The CDR3, as DNA: TGTGCCAGCAGTTACCTAAATTGGGGACAGCCCCAGCATTTT.

This chain connects TRBV7-2 to TRBJ1-2, with TRBD1 as a possible D gene (6 bases). Trimming took 2 bases from V and 4 from J, leaving 17 bases between them. Per the germline V gene, CDR1 is SGHTA and CDR2 is FQGNSA. The CDR3 totals 16 residues. The CDR3 nucleotides read TGTGCCAGCAGCTTAACAGGGCCCGCGCAGGCCTATGGCTACACCTTC. Translating gives CASSLTGPAQAYGYTF.

The chain's CDR3 is CASSPREELGTGELFF. The CDR3 bases are TGTGCCAGCTCACCACGTGAGGAGCTGGGGACCGGGGAGCTGTTTTTT. This chain joins TRBV18 and TRBJ2-2, with D unclear. The germline CDR1 and CDR2 sequences are KGHSH and LQKENI. The CDR3 contains 16 residues. The germline V and J ends were trimmed by 1 base and 5 bases, with 14 bases remaining between them.

This rearrangement joins TRBV5-4 to TRBJ2-7; D is ambiguous. CDR3 length equals 14 residues. Germline V gene data show CDR1 as SGHNT and CDR2 as YYREEE (reference sequence). Trimming stripped 2 bases from V and 1 base from J, with 10 bases between. CDR3 loop: CASSFGLLSYEQYF. DNA for the CDR3: TGTGCCAGCAGCTTCGGGCTCCTTTCCTACGAGCAGTACTTC.

The CDR3 sequence is CASSLAGIFNYTF. In DNA form, the CDR3 reads TGTGCCAGCAGCTTGGCGGGAATTTTCAACTACACCTTC. The chain links TRBV5-6 to TRBJ1-2, with D uncertain. V gave up 0 bases and J gave up 10 bases, with 13 bases separating them. Germline CDR1 SGHDT, CDR2 YYEEEE. The CDR3 is 13 residues long.

Comments on this clone: Within the sample, other DNA sequences also encode this same CDR3. CDR3 bases: TGTGCCAGCAGCTCGCCCCGGACTGAAGCTTTCTTT. Translation: CASSSPRTEAFF. This chain joins TRBV7-9 and TRBJ1-1; unclear D gene. The CDR3 runs to 12 residues. Germline-derived CDR1 and CDR2 are SEHNR and FQNEAQ (reference sequence). V was shortened by 4 bases and J by 5 bases, with 8 bases between the two germline ends.

The genes are TRBV9 and TRBJ2-3; 7 bases fit TRBD2. Germline V lookup: CDR1 SGDLS, CDR2 YYNGEE. This CDR3 comprises 15 residues. V gave up 6 bases and J gave up 0 bases; unmatched junction bases: 7. CDR3 protein: CASTPRAGSTDTQYF. The CDR3 coding sequence is TGTGCCAGCACCCCAAGAGCGGGAAGCACAGATACGCAGTATTTT. The full variable domain, its missing parts supplied by reference TRBV9 and TRBJ2-3, is DSGVTQTPKHLITATGQRVTLRCSPRSGDLSVYWYQQSLDQGLQFLIQYYNGEERAKGNILERFSAQQFPDLHSELNLSSLELGDSALYFCASTPRAGSTDTQYFGPGTRLTVL.

The J gene is TRBJ2-1, the V gene TRBV29-1; 10 bases align to TRBD1. Losses at the gene ends were 4 bases for V and 7 bases for J; bases not matched to a gene: 7. Germline loops: CDR1 SQVTM, CDR2 ANQGSEA. CDR3 length: 14 residues. Written as DNA, the CDR3 is TGCAGCGTTGCGGGAGACAGGGGGCTAAATGAGCAGTTCTTC. Residues: CSVAGDRGLNEQFF.

The chain has TRBV7-9 and TRBJ1-5; 9 nucleotides align to TRBD1. This CDR3 spans 14 amino acids. Trimming took 5 bases from V and 6 from J; bases not matched to a gene: 5. Germline CDR1 reads SEHNR; CDR2 reads FQNEAQ (reference sequence). The CDR3 DNA reads TGTGCCAGCAGCACTACAGGGGGCAGTCAGCCCCAGCATTTT. Residues: CASSTTGGSQPQHF.

The rearrangement links TRBV7-2 to TRBJ2-3, with TRBD2 matching 10 bases. The trim removed 3 bases at V and 0 bases at J, leaving 0 bases unmatched. Germline assignment: CDR1 SGHTA and CDR2 FQGNSA. This CDR3 region has 15 residues. Here the CDR3 reads CASSLTSGSTDTQYF. The CDR3 DNA is TGTGCCAGCAGCTTGACTAGCGGGAGCACAGATACGCAGTATTTT.

CDR3 DNA sequence: TGCGCCAGCAAGCCGCTAGCGGGAGTCTCCACAGATACGCAGTATTTT. Residues: CASKPLAGVSTDTQYF. V and J are TRBV10-2 and TRBJ2-3, with TRBD2 matching 10 bases. Per the germline V gene, CDR1 is WSHSY and CDR2 is SAAADI. The ends lost 7 bases at V and 2 bases at J; junction bases unmatched: 9. This CDR3 comprises 16 residues.

V usage is TRBV11-1 and J usage is TRBJ2-3, with D possibly matching TRBD2 (6 bases). The germline V and J ends were trimmed by 4 bases and 4 bases, with 15 bases remaining between them. Germline assignment: CDR1 SGHAT and CDR2 FQDESV (reference sequence). The CDR3 runs to 15 residues. CDR3 sequence: CASSWGVRPPDTQYF. The CDR3 DNA follows: TGTGCCAGCAGCTGGGGGGTTAGGCCACCAGATACGCAGTATTTT.